Listed below are T cell receptor beta chains from one sample, sequenced in a study of T cell responses to AZD1222 COVID-19 vaccine. The assay was immunoSEQ multiplex PCR, and TCRdb's table has in-frame clones only and misses some. The table shows roughly 190,000 clones, with approximately 91% occurring only once. Sequencing used peripheral blood, obtained on day 0 of AZD1222 vaccination. These receptor sequences come from an adult in good health. Each CDR3 is given with its conserved first and last residue. Each record gives: V gene, D gene, J gene, clone size, CDR3 DNA, CDR3 protein. The D gene is left open where the match is weak. A clone size is listed for some rows: how often the clone was seen (once, few, many), or a class if it is expanded.

>TRBV4-3|TRBD1|TRBJ1-1|NA
TGCGCCAGCAGCCAGGGACAGCGGGGGAACACTGAAGCTTTCTTT
CASSQGQRGNTEAFF
>TRBV27|NA|TRBJ2-7|once
TGTGCCAGCAGTTTATCATCCGGGAAACCCTACGAGCAGTACTTC
CASSLSSGKPYEQYF
>TRBV27|TRBD1|TRBJ2-6|NA
TGTGCATCTTGGACAGGGATAGGGGCCAACGTCCTGACTTTC
CASWTGIGANVLTF
>TRBV24-1|NA|TRBJ2-2|NA
TGTGCCACCAGTGAGTACGTCACCGGGGAGCTGTTTTTT
CATSEYVTGELFF
>TRBV5-4|NA|TRBJ1-1|once
TGTGCCAGCAGCCCGGGGGGGCTGGGGAACACTGAAGCTTTCTTT
CASSPGGLGNTEAFF
>TRBV10-3|NA|TRBJ1-6|NA
TGTGCCATCGGGGGGCAGGGAGCAAATAATTCACCCCTCCACTTT
CAIGGQGANNSPLHF
>TRBV6-2/TRBV6-3|NA|TRBJ1-1|once
TGTGCCAGCAGTTATTTTGAGGAGGGGAGCACTGAAGCTTTCTTT
CASSYFEEGSTEAFF
>TRBV24-1|NA|TRBJ1-5|NA
TGTGCCACCAGTGATGGTAGCAATCAGCCCCAGCATTTT
CATSDGSNQPQHF
>TRBV6-2/TRBV6-3|NA|TRBJ2-3|NA
TGTGCCAGCAGTTGGACTGGGGGAAACACAGATACGCAGTATTTT
CASSWTGGNTDTQYF
>TRBV7-7|NA|TRBJ2-5|NA
TGTGCTAGCAGCCCCGGGACCACCCAAGAGACCCAGTACTTC
CASSPGTTQETQYF
>TRBV18|NA|TRBJ1-6|NA
TGTGCCAGCTCACCGGTCAGAAACTATAATTCACCCCTCCACTTT
CASSPVRNYNSPLHF
>TRBV10-3|TRBD1|TRBJ1-2|NA
TGTGCCATCAGTGCGACAGGGAGGGCCTATGGCTACACCTTC
CAISATGRAYGYTF
>TRBV4-1|NA|TRBJ1-2|NA
TGCGCCAGCAGCCAAGTACAGGGCAACTATGGCTACACCTTC
CASSQVQGNYGYTF
>TRBV6-4|NA|TRBJ2-1|NA
TGTGCCAGGGTGGAGGGTAGAACCTTAAGTGACAATGAGCAGTTCTTC
CARVEGRTLSDNEQFF
>TRBV9|NA|TRBJ2-1|NA
TGTGCCAGCAGCGTAGATCATGGGAGAGGCTACAATGAGCAGTTCTTC
CASSVDHGRGYNEQFF
>TRBV6-6|NA|TRBJ1-4|NA
TGTGCCAGCAGTCGAGGGGGGAAGGGTAGTGAAAAACTGTTTTTT
CASSRGGKGSEKLFF
>TRBV7-3|NA|TRBJ1-1|NA
TGTGCCAGCAGCTTAGGGGGAGCGAACGATGAAGCTTTCTTT
CASSLGGANDEAFF
>TRBV13|NA|TRBJ2-1|NA
TGTGCCAGCAGCTTAGCGACGGGGACCCCCAATGAGCAGTTCTTC
CASSLATGTPNEQFF
>TRBV5-6|NA|TRBJ1-4|few
TGTGCCAGCAGCTTGGTGGGGGTGGGTGAAAAACTGTTTTTT
CASSLVGVGEKLFF
>TRBV21-1|NA|TRBJ2-7|NA
TGTGCCAGCAGCGCGGGACAGGGGGAATACGAGCAGTACTTC
CASSAGQGEYEQYF
>TRBV12-3/TRBV12-4|TRBD1|TRBJ2-7|NA
TGTGCCAGCAGTTTTGACAGGGCCTACGAGCAGTACTTC
CASSFDRAYEQYF
>TRBV5-1|NA|TRBJ2-7|NA
TGCGCCAGCAGCTTGGGGCTCGAGCAGTACTTC
CASSLGLEQYF
>TRBV15|TRBD1|TRBJ2-5|NA
TGTGCCACCAGCAGAGATGTCACAGGGGGCGCGGAAGAGACCCAGTACTTC
CATSRDVTGGAEETQYF
>TRBV7-2|TRBD2|TRBJ2-1|few
TGTGCCAGCAGCTTAGGACTAGCGGGGGGGCAAGGAGAGCAGTTCTTC
CASSLGLAGGQGEQFF
>TRBV6-1|NA|TRBJ2-1|NA
TGTGCCAGCAGTGAAGTAGTTAGCGGCTCCTACAATGAGCAGTTCTTC
CASSEVVSGSYNEQFF
>TRBV18|NA|TRBJ2-1|NA
TGTGCCAGCTCACCACTCGGGACGGAATACAATGAGCAGTTCTTC
CASSPLGTEYNEQFF
>TRBV12-3/TRBV12-4|NA|TRBJ1-1|NA
TGTGCCAGCAGTGCCAGGATGAACACTGAAGCTTTCTTT
CASSARMNTEAFF
>TRBV29-1|NA|TRBJ1-1|NA
TGCAGCGTTGAAGATCTAAGAACAGGGAGGAGTGAAGCTTTCTTT
CSVEDLRTGRSEAFF
>TRBV7-7|NA|TRBJ2-2|once
TGTGCCAGCAGTCCCCGTGGCGGACCGAACACCGGGGAGCTGTTTTTT
CASSPRGGPNTGELFF
>TRBV11-2|NA|TRBJ2-5|NA
TGTGCCAGCAGCTTAGAGCCCCGAGCGATTCAAGAGACCCAGTACTTC
CASSLEPRAIQETQYF
>TRBV27|TRBD2|TRBJ2-7|NA
TGTGCCAGCATGGGGGACTACTCCTACGAGCAGTACTTC
CASMGDYSYEQYF
>TRBV11-2|NA|TRBJ2-7|many
TGTGCCAGCAGCGCCCTCTCCTACGAGCAGTACTTC
CASSALSYEQYF